This TCR beta chain comes out of a study of blood T cell repertoires in COVID-19. Study-level background: T cells, B-cell-depleted T cells, or PBMCs provided the cDNA or gDNA that served as material.

As originally analysed: Quantification of nucleated cells was approximated via reference gene primer amplification. Sequencing was performed with immunoSEQ multiplex PCR; in TCRdb, only in-frame clones are kept and a portion is missing. The DNA was the basis for D and trimming; V, J and clone size are from that table. Of a few hundred thousand clones listed, more than 70% are singletons. Participant age was roughly 18 to 95 years, and participants resided in 20 to 30 US areas. Grouping used clinical history reported by participants in a survey and questionnaire. Germline loops: CDR1 SGHDT, CDR2 YYEEEE. V shed 0 bases and J shed 1 base, with 13 bases lying between them. This CDR3 is 16 amino acids long.

The clonotype originates from a woman under 30 who had recovered from COVID-19. The sample was PBMCs or T cells enriched from blood (not recorded which). The J gene is TRBJ1-2, the V gene TRBV5-6; maybe TRBD1 (6 bases). DNA for the CDR3: TGTGCCAGCAGCTTGGTGTCTGGCAGGGGTAACTATGGCTACACCTTC. Translated, it gives CASSLVSGRGNYGYTF.